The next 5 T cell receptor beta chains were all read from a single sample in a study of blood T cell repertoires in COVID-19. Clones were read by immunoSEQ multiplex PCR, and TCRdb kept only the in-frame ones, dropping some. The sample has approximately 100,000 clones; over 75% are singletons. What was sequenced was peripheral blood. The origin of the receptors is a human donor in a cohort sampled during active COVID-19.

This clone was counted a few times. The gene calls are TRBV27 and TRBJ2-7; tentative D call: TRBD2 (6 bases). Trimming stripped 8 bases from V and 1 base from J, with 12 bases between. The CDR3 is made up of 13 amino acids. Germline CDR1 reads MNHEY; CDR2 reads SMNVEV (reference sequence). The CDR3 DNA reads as TGTGCCAGCGGCCCCGGGACTTCCTACGAGCAGTACTTC. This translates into CASGPGTSYEQYF.

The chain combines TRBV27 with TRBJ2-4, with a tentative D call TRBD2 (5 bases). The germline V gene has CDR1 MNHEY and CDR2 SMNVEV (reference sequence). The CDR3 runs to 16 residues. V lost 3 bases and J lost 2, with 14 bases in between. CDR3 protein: CASSFISVGTKNIQYF. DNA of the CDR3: TGTGCCAGCAGTTTTATTTCGGTCGGGACCAAAAACATTCAGTACTTC.

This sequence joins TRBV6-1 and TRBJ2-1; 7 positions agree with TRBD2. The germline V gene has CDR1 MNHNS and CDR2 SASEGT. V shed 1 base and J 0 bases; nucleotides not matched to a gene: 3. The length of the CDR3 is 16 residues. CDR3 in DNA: TGTGCCAGCAGTGAAGGGCTAGCGGACTCCTACAATGAGCAGTTCTTC. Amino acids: CASSEGLADSYNEQFF.

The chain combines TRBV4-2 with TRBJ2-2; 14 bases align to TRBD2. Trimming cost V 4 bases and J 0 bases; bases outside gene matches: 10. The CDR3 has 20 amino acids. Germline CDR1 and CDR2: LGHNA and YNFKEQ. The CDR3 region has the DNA TGTGCCAGCAGCCTCAAGGGACTAGCGGGAGTAGACTCGAACACCGGGGAGCTGTTTTTT. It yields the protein CASSLKGLAGVDSNTGELFF.

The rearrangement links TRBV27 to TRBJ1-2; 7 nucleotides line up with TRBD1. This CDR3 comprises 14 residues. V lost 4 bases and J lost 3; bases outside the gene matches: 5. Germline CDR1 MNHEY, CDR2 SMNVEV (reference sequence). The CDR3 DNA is TGTGCCAGCAGTTCTCCGGGACAGTACTATGGCTACACCTTC. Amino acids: CASSSPGQYYGYTF.